Below are 17 T cell receptor beta chains sequenced from a single sample in a study of response to subunit inactivated influenza vaccine. TCRdb passed the RT-PCR reads through MiXCR, listing each CDR3 protein once. The sample has roughly 170,000 distinct CDR3 sequences; around 9% are singletons. Sequencing was performed on non-naive T cells sorted from PBMCs, taken on the day of vaccination. The receptor set was obtained from a man between 50 and 59 years old who received an inactivated influenza vaccine.

The sample holds many counts of this clonotype. This chain's CDR3 is CASSLGTSQETQYF. CDR3 DNA sequence: TGTGCCAGCAGTTTAGGGACCTCTCAAGAGACCCAGTACTTC. The V gene is TRBV12-3 or TRBV12-4, the J gene TRBJ2-5; no clear D. There are 14 residues in the CDR3. V was trimmed by 1 base and J by 2 bases, leaving 8 bases between them.

This chain uses TRBV5-1 with TRBJ2-3; 13 bases map to TRBD2. The CDR3 loop spans 18 amino acids. Germline V gene lookup returns CDR1 SGHRS and CDR2 YFSETQ. Losses at the gene ends were 4 bases for V and 5 bases for J; bases not matched to a gene: 13. The DNA of the CDR3 is TGCGCCAGCAGCCCAGGACTAGCGGGGGCCCCCGGGGGAGATACGCAGTATTTT. Translated: CASSPGLAGAPGGDTQYF.

This clonotype occurred many times. The rearrangement joins TRBV7-2 to TRBJ2-3; D remains unclear. The CDR3 loop spans 12 amino acids. Germline lookup yields CDR1 SGHTA and CDR2 FQGNSA. V lost 3 bases and J lost 3, with 4 bases in between. For the CDR3, the DNA is TGTGCCAGCAGCTTTTCGACAGATACGCAGTATTTT. Amino acids: CASSFSTDTQYF.

In its sample, this clonotype was seen a few times. CDR3 in amino acids: CSAPPRGSLTDTQYF. CDR3 sequence (DNA): TGCAGTGCTCCCCCCAGAGGATCCCTCACAGATACGCAGTATTTT. This rearrangement joins TRBV20-1 to TRBJ2-3; unclear D gene. The germline V gene has CDR1 DFQATT and CDR2 SNEGSKA (reference sequence). Trimming left V 5 bases short and J 2 bases short, with 17 bases between. The CDR3 extends over 15 amino acids.

This clonotype has only a few counts. The V gene is TRBV6-1, the J gene TRBJ1-1, with a tentative D call TRBD1 (5 bases). Trimming took 2 bases from V and 7 from J, leaving 14 bases between them. The length of the CDR3 is 14 residues. CDR1 MNHNS and CDR2 SASEGT come from the germline V gene. The CDR3 spells CASSEKGAAFEAFF. The CDR3 DNA sequence: TGTGCCAGCAGTGAAAAAGGGGCGGCGTTTGAAGCTTTCTTT.

This clonotype was detected only a few times. This chain uses TRBV24-1 with TRBJ2-2, with 11 nucleotides matching TRBD1. The ends lost 3 bases at V and 4 bases at J; junction bases unmatched: 9. The length of the CDR3 is 18 residues. In germline, CDR1 is KGHDR, CDR2 SFDVKD. CDR3 loop: CATSDPSGTGGFTGELFF. The CDR3 nucleotides read TGTGCCACCAGTGATCCTTCCGGGACAGGGGGTTTCACCGGGGAGCTGTTTTTT.

V gene TRBV6-2 or TRBV6-3 combines with J gene TRBJ2-4, with 11 bases that match TRBD2. Germline V lookup: CDR1 MNHEY, CDR2 SVGEGT. V was pared by 3 bases and J by 1 base, with 5 bases of the junction left unmatched. The CDR3 sequence is 17 residues long. Here the CDR3 reads CASSYTSGSPAKNIQYF. The DNA for the CDR3 is TGTGCCAGCAGTTATACTAGCGGGAGTCCGGCCAAAAACATTCAGTACTTC.

The rearrangement uses TRBV12-3 or TRBV12-4 and TRBJ2-7; 9 bases match TRBD2. The CDR3 sequence is 14 residues long. Unmatched junction bases numbered 6, after V lost 5 bases and J lost 4 bases. The CDR3 sequence is CASSLTSGPYEQYF. The CDR3 nucleotides read TGTGCCAGCAGTCTCACTAGCGGGCCTTACGAGCAGTACTTC.

This clonotype was picked up a small number of times. This chain uses TRBV4-2 with TRBJ2-2; maybe TRBD2 (6 bases). The CDR3 covers 18 residues. In germline, CDR1 is LGHNA, CDR2 YNFKEQ. V lost 0 bases and J 2 bases, leaving 16 bases between the germline ends. The CDR3 nucleotides read TGTGCCAGCAGCCAAGAGGTGCCTGGGCGGGGCAACACCGGGGAGCTGTTTTTT. Residues: CASSQEVPGRGNTGELFF.

The chain carries TRBV7-8 and TRBJ2-7; 12 bases map to TRBD1. V shed 5 bases and J 7 bases; nucleotides not matched to a gene: 6. This CDR3 is 14 amino acids long. Germline V gene data show CDR1 as SGHVS and CDR2 as FQNEAQ. The CDR3, as DNA: TGTGCCAGCAGCCGGGACAGGGGGCTGCGGGAGCAGTACTTC. Translation gives CASSRDRGLREQYF.

This clonotype was seen ten or more times. This chain connects TRBV27 to TRBJ2-6; D ambiguous. The CDR3 has 13 amino acids. Germline V gene lookup returns CDR1 MNHEY and CDR2 SMNVEV (reference sequence). V shed 5 bases and J shed 1 base, with 3 bases lying between them. CDR3 sequence reads: CASSTSGANVLTF. The DNA of the CDR3 is TGTGCCAGCAGTACTTCTGGGGCCAACGTCCTGACTTTC.

This clonotype appeared a few times. J is TRBJ2-5 and V is TRBV28; 8 bases line up with TRBD1. The CDR3 is made up of 15 amino acids. Germline-derived CDR1 and CDR2 are MDHEN and SYDVKM. V shed 4 bases, J shed 5 bases, and the junction held 9 bases outside the gene matches. CDR3 sequence reads: CASSSPSRGRETQYF. The DNA of the CDR3 is TGTGCCAGCAGTTCCCCTTCCAGGGGGCGTGAGACCCAGTACTTC.

V usage is TRBV20-1 and J usage is TRBJ2-5; D not certain. V lost 5 bases, J lost 5 bases, and 12 bases lay in between. Germline V gene lookup returns CDR1 DFQATT and CDR2 SNEGSKA (reference sequence). The CDR3 covers 12 residues. CDR3 in amino acids: CSALPVRETQYF. CDR3 bases: TGCAGTGCTCTACCGGTCAGGGAGACCCAGTACTTC.

The chain combines TRBV20-1 with TRBJ2-7, with a weak D call TRBD2 (6 bases). V was trimmed by 4 bases and J by 7 bases, leaving 20 bases between them. CDR3 size: 14 residues. From germline, CDR1 is DFQATT and CDR2 SNEGSKA (reference sequence). CDR3 DNA: TGCAGTGCTATGTCCGGGACTTCCTCGGAGGAGCAGTACTTC. This sequence encodes CSAMSGTSSEEQYF.

The genes are TRBV7-6 and TRBJ2-2; perhaps TRBD2 as D (5 bases). Germline lookup yields CDR1 SGHVS and CDR2 FNYEAQ. Trimming removed 2 bases from V and 1 base from J, with 11 bases in between. The CDR3 runs 16 residues. The CDR3 sequence: CASSLFPAGNTGELFF. CDR3 DNA: TGTGCCAGCAGCTTATTTCCGGCGGGGAACACCGGGGAGCTGTTTTTT.

This clonotype was seen many times. The rearrangement uses TRBV7-2 and TRBJ1-6; 9 bases are shared with TRBD1. This CDR3 spans 14 amino acids. CDR1 is SGHTA, CDR2 FQGNSA, per germline. V lost 6 bases, J lost 10 bases, and 7 bases stayed unmatched. This chain's CDR3 is CASRLTGGESPLHF. CDR3 DNA: TGTGCCAGCAGACTCACAGGGGGCGAATCACCCCTCCACTTT.

This clonotype was counted many times. J is TRBJ2-1 and V is TRBV5-5; 8 bases map to TRBD1. Germline V CDR1 and CDR2: SGHKS, YYEKEE (reference sequence). The CDR3 is made up of 16 amino acids. With 3 bases clipped from V and 7 bases from J, the junction kept 12 bases outside the gene matches. CDR3 loop: CASSWGPDRAMNEQFF. CDR3 bases: TGTGCCAGCAGCTGGGGCCCGGACAGGGCGATGAATGAGCAGTTCTTC. The full variable domain, rest sourced from reference TRBV5-5 and TRBJ2-1, is DAGVTQSPTHLIKTRGQQVTLRCSPISGHKSVSWYQQVLGQGPQFIFQYYEKEERGRGNFPDRFSARQFPNYSSELNVNALLLGDSALYLCASSWGPDRAMNEQFFGPGTRLTVL.